This TCR beta chain was documented in a study of blood T cell repertoires in COVID-19. Study-wide background: COVID-19 samples from acute and convalescent phases originated in the United States, Italy and Spain. PBMCs, B-cell-depleted T cells, or T cells were the source of the cDNA or gDNA that made up the material.

As handled by the study authors: Estimation of nucleated cell counts relied on the amplification of reference gene primers. Here immunoSEQ multiplex PCR was the method, and the copy in TCRdb shows in-frame clones only, minus some. V, J and clone size derive from that table, while D and trimming were established from the DNA sequence. The profile shows about 670,000 clones, about 87% of them singletons. In germline, CDR1 is MNHEY, CDR2 SVGAGI. Trimming cost V 0 bases and J 4 bases, with 15 bases left between them. CDR3 length: 16 residues. This sequence originates from a young woman with acute or convalescent COVID-19. The V gene is TRBV6-5, the J gene TRBJ1-1; D gene ambiguous. Sequenced input: peripheral blood. In DNA, the CDR3 is TGTGCCAGCAGTTACTCGACGTTGGGAGGCAGCACTGAAGCTTTCTTT. Translating gives CASSYSTLGGSTEAFF.